The T cell receptor (beta chain) described here comes from a study of OX40 agonist ivuxolimab in advanced cancers. Looking at the study overall: Ivuxolimab, which is an agonistic anti-OX40 (CD134) antibody, was administered to the patients.

Patients had blood sampled at baseline and again on cycle 4 day 1 and cycle 7 day 1. For this clone: Its specificity is not known.

The data were produced by immunoSEQ multiplex PCR, yet TCRdb's version contains in-frame clones alone and is incomplete. The repertoire holds over 55,000 clones, with approximately 80% as singletons. With 1 base removed from V and 5 bases from J, the gap between germline ends came to 9 bases. This CDR3 region has 14 residues. CDR1 is SGHTA, CDR2 FQGNSA, per germline. Study-wide findings and caveats: At doses 0.1 to 3.0 mg/kg, CD4+ and CD8+ clones expanded.

This TCR was recovered from an adult with an advanced solid tumor such as melanoma, head and neck, liver or kidney cancer. The sequencing here drew on CD4+ or CD8+ T cells sorted from blood, taken in a trial of the OX40 agonist ivuxolimab. The chain links TRBV7-2 to TRBJ2-1; D unresolved. The DNA of the CDR3 is TGTGCCAGCAGCTTAGGCATCGAGGACAATGAGCAGTTCTTC. Encoded protein: CASSLGIEDNEQFF.